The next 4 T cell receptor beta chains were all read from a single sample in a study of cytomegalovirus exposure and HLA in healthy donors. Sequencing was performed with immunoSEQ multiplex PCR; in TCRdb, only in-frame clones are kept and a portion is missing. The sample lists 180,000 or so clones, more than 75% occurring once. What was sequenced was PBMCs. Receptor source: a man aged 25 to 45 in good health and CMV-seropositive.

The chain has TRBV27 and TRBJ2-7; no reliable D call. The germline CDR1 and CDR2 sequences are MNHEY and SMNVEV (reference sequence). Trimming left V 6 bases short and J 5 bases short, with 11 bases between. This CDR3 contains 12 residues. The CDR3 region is CASSRRGDEQYF. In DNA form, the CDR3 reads TGTGCCAGCAGCCGCCGTGGCGACGAGCAGTACTTC.

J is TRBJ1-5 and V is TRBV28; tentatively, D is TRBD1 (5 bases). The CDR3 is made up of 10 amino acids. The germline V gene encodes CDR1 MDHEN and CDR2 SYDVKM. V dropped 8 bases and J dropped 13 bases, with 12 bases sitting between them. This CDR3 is CASGTGAQHF. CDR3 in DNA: TGTGCCAGCGGTACAGGTGCACAGCATTTT.

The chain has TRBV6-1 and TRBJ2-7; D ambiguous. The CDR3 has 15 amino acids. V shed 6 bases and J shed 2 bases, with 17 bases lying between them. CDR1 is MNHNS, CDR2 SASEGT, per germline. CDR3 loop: CASSANFQFPYEQYF. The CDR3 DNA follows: TGTGCCAGCAGCGCGAACTTTCAATTTCCCTACGAGCAGTACTTC.

CDR3 amino acids: CASSLGRQLEQYF. DNA for the CDR3: TGTGCCAGCAGCCTTGGAAGGCAGCTCGAGCAGTACTTC. V gene TRBV28 combines with J gene TRBJ2-7; D unresolved. The CDR3 extends over 13 amino acids. Germline V gene data show CDR1 as MDHEN and CDR2 as SYDVKM. The germline V and J ends were trimmed by 6 bases and 6 bases, with 15 bases remaining between them.